This TCR beta chain came from a study of T cells in Graves' hyperthyroidism and ophthalmopathy. V was shortened by 4 bases and J by 7 bases, with 13 bases between the two germline ends. Germline V gene sequence: CDR1 SEHNR, CDR2 FQNEAQ (reference sequence). This CDR3 is 13 amino acids long. Amplification yielded TCR beta CDR3 regions, with RNA transcripts as the source. The HTBI primer set served for first-round RT-PCR of the TCR CDR3. Using its own MiXCR run on the multiplex PCR reads, TCRdb lists one record per CDR3 protein. The sample contains roughly 300,000 distinct CDR3 sequences, 20% to 30% of which appear only once. Blood from later-ophthalmopathy patients was taken at first hyperthyroidism diagnosis.

The receptor comes from a man aged 35-49 years with Graves' hyperthyroidism that later progressed to Graves' ophthalmopathy. The rearrangement joins TRBV7-9 to TRBJ2-5; D remains unclear. Specimen: blood. CDR3 amino acids: CASSSKTSVTQYF. CDR3 nucleotide sequence: TGTGCCAGCAGCTCGAAGACTTCGGTGACCCAGTACTTC.